This record covers a single TCR beta chain. Antigen unknown. TCRdb redid the calling of the reads with MiXCR, one entry per CDR3 protein. The sample yields some 920,000 distinct CDR3 sequences, 30% to 40% seen once. V was clipped by 1 base and J by 2 bases, with 13 bases between them. This CDR3 spans 16 amino acids. Germline assignment: CDR1 MNHNS and CDR2 SASEGT. This sample stems from a study of T cell repertoires in cytomegalovirus infection. Background on the study: Selected CMV epitopes included recently identified HLA-C-restricted ones as well as well-studied HLA-B-restricted ones. Both CMV infection and a matching HLA type were indicated by public TCR beta signatures.

General study results and limits: In two of eight donors, the top clonotype was HLA-C-restricted CMV-specific.

The input for sequencing was cultured CD8+ T cells from PBMCs, taken from culture after CMV antigen stimulation. The chain joins TRBV6-1 to TRBJ2-3; a weak D match, TRBD1 (6 bases). The receptor was derived from a human donor in good health (CMV status not recorded). Some clones in this sample may be carry-over from other donors' samples. This CDR3 is CASSEVVGANTDTQYF. The CDR3 region has the DNA TGTGCCAGCAGTGAAGTCGTGGGGGCGAACACAGATACGCAGTATTTT.